These 24 T cell receptor beta chains were all obtained from the same sample, sequenced in a study of blood T cell repertoires in COVID-19 (dated by TCRdb to about 2020). Receptors were amplified or captured by the immunoSEQ multiplex PCR assay. TCRdb took over this immuneACCESS table, retaining in-frame rearrangements with V and J assigned. Such tables are incomplete; in checked studies, under half of the missing clones stem from an unresolved V gene, and the remainder is unexplained. In this sample the table shows 430,000 or so clones, 80% to 90% of which occur a single time. Jointly, the top ten make up roughly 0.78% of the sample. Sample: peripheral blood. These receptors were obtained from a man younger than 30 with COVID-19, enrolled during active disease.

This clone appeared a single time. This chain joins TRBV18 and TRBJ2-4; D is possibly TRBD1 (5 bases). V gave up 1 base and J gave up 8 bases, with 21 bases separating them. CDR1 and CDR2 from the germline V gene are KGHSH and LQKENI. CDR3 length: 17 residues. The CDR3 reads CASSPRGRAGHQDIQYF. CDR3 coding DNA: TGTGCCAGCTCACCACGGGGCAGGGCAGGACACCAGGACATTCAGTACTTC.

CDR3 amino acids: CASSEGRALHYGYTF. The CDR3 region has the DNA TGTGCCAGCAGTGAAGGCAGGGCTCTCCACTATGGCTACACCTTC. The chain joins TRBV6-1 to TRBJ1-2, with a tentative D call TRBD1 (5 bases). There are 15 residues in the CDR3. The germline V gene encodes CDR1 MNHNS and CDR2 SASEGT. Trimming left V 1 base short and J 3 bases short, with 12 bases between.

The CDR3: CASSPVLQGRSEQYF. CDR3 in DNA: TGTGCCAGCAGCCCGGTACTGCAGGGGCGAAGCGAGCAGTACTTC. V usage is TRBV7-2 and J usage is TRBJ2-7, with D possibly matching TRBD1 (6 bases). CDR1 SGHTA and CDR2 FQGNSA come from the germline V gene. The CDR3 spans 15 residues. Trimming stripped 5 bases from V and 6 bases from J, with 20 bases between.

The J gene is TRBJ1-4, the V gene TRBV29-1; maybe TRBD1 (6 bases). CDR1 and CDR2 (germline): SQVTM, ANQGSEA. V dropped 4 bases and J dropped 7 bases, with 7 bases sitting between them. The CDR3 covers 11 residues. CDR3 amino acids: CSVARGEKLFF. Written as DNA, the CDR3 is TGCAGCGTTGCCAGGGGTGAAAAACTGTTTTTT.

The sample holds one count of this clone. The CDR3 protein is CASSIQENQPQHF. CDR3 bases: TGTGCCAGCAGTATACAGGAAAATCAGCCCCAGCATTTT. The chain is built from TRBV6-5 and TRBJ1-5, with D possibly being TRBD1 (5 bases). V was clipped by 5 bases and J by 4 bases, with 9 bases between them. The CDR3 is made up of 13 amino acids. The germline CDR1 and CDR2 sequences are MNHEY and SVGAGI.

This sequence joins TRBV6-2 or TRBV6-3 and TRBJ1-5, with 8 nucleotides matching TRBD1. There are 16 residues in the CDR3. Germline values: CDR1 MNHEY, CDR2 SVGEGT. V lost 6 bases to trimming and J lost 4 bases; unmatched junction nucleotides: 11. The CDR3 is CASSPGAGGLNQPQHF. Here the CDR3 DNA reads TGTGCCAGCAGCCCCGGGGCAGGGGGCCTAAATCAGCCCCAGCATTTT.

This rearrangement joins TRBV9 to TRBJ1-2; 8 bases map to TRBD1. The CDR3 runs to 15 residues. The V gene's germline CDR1 is SGDLS and CDR2 YYNGEE. V gave up 4 bases and J gave up 6 bases; unmatched junction bases: 11. The CDR3 sequence is CASSKTNRGADGYTF. CDR3 DNA sequence: TGTGCCAGCAGCAAAACCAACAGGGGGGCGGATGGCTACACCTTC.

This clone was seen at least ten times. The V and J genes are TRBV3-1 (or the pseudogene TRBV3-2) and TRBJ2-7, with D perhaps matching TRBD2 (7 bases). Trimming stripped 8 bases from V and 4 bases from J, with 21 bases between. Germline V CDR1 and CDR2: LGHDT, YNNKEL (reference sequence). This CDR3 has 15 residues. CDR3 sequence: CASGLGGGLWYEQYF. The CDR3 DNA sequence: TGTGCCAGCGGCCTTGGGGGGGGCCTTTGGTACGAGCAGTACTTC.

The chain has TRBV6-6 and TRBJ1-5; 8 nucleotides align to TRBD1. Germline CDR1 MNHNY, CDR2 SVGAGI (reference sequence). The CDR3 length is 17 residues. Unmatched junction bases numbered 13, after V lost 5 bases and J lost 4 bases. Written as DNA, the CDR3 is TGTGCCAGCAGTCTCCCGGACCAGGGGGCACAGAATCAGCCCCAGCATTTT. Translated: CASSLPDQGAQNQPQHF.

The V gene is TRBV29-1, the J gene TRBJ2-1, with a weak D call TRBD2 (7 bases). This CDR3 contains 13 residues. V shed 4 bases and J shed 13 bases, with 20 bases lying between them. Looked up from germline, CDR1 is SQVTM and CDR2 is ANQGSEA. CDR3 DNA: TGCAGCGTTGGGTTGAGAGGGGGAGGGCGTCAGTTCTTC. As protein: CSVGLRGGGRQFF.

J is TRBJ1-2 and V is TRBV4-2, with 8 bases lining up with TRBD1. Germline V lookup: CDR1 LGHNA, CDR2 YNFKEQ. V shed 0 bases, J shed 3 bases, and the junction held 12 bases outside the gene matches. The CDR3 runs 18 residues. For the CDR3, the DNA is TGTGCCAGCAGCCAAGATCTCACAGGGGGGGTGAGGTACTATGGCTACACCTTC. Protein sequence: CASSQDLTGGVRYYGYTF.

The genes are TRBV6-1 and TRBJ1-4; 11 bases match TRBD1. This CDR3 spans 16 amino acids. V was clipped by 2 bases and J by 5 bases; unmatched bases: 4. CDR1 is MNHNS, CDR2 SASEGT, per germline. The CDR3 here is CASSEPGTGGNEKLFF. The CDR3 DNA reads as TGTGCCAGCAGTGAACCAGGGACAGGGGGAAATGAAAAACTGTTTTTT.

V usage is TRBV5-6 and J usage is TRBJ2-7, with 10 bases lining up with TRBD1. This CDR3 has 15 amino acids. Trimming at V came to 4 bases and at J to 6 bases, leaving 10 bases not matched to a gene. Per the germline V gene, CDR1 is SGHDT and CDR2 is YYEEEE. This chain's CDR3 is CASSPRPGTGVEQYF. CDR3 DNA: TGTGCCAGCAGCCCCCGTCCCGGGACAGGGGTCGAGCAGTACTTC.

The genes are TRBV19 and TRBJ2-7; 8 bases match TRBD2. The CDR3 contains 17 residues. Trimming took 1 base from V and 2 from J; bases not matched to a gene: 10. Germline assignment: CDR1 LNHDA and CDR2 SQIVND (reference sequence). The DNA for the CDR3 is TGTGCCAGTAGTATAGTTGAGGCGGGACTAGGCCCCTACGAGCAGTACTTC. It yields the protein CASSIVEAGLGPYEQYF.

This clone was observed a single time. The chain joins TRBV3-1 (or the pseudogene TRBV3-2) to TRBJ2-7; 16 bases agree with TRBD2. The V and J ends lost 4 bases and 12 bases, in that order; junction bases with no gene match: 6. The CDR3 contains 14 residues. Germline lookup yields CDR1 LGHDT and CDR2 YNNKEL (reference sequence). The CDR3 nucleotides are TGTGCCAGCAGCCTGGGACTAGCGGGGGGGCCAAGGTACTTC. Translated: CASSLGLAGGPRYF.

The rearrangement uses TRBV5-6 and TRBJ1-3; D is unclear. The V gene's germline CDR1 is SGHDT and CDR2 YYEEEE. CDR3 size: 15 residues. Trimming shortened V by 0 bases and J by 0 bases, and 7 bases separated the two germline ends. CDR3 sequence (DNA): TGTGCCAGCAGCTTGGCCGCGGACTCTGGAAACACCATATATTTT. It translates to CASSLAADSGNTIYF.

The CDR3 protein is CASSPGPGNEQFF. CDR3 bases: TGTGCCAGCAGTCCAGGACCGGGGAATGAGCAGTTCTTC. The chain recombines TRBV12-3 or TRBV12-4 with TRBJ2-1, with D perhaps TRBD2 (5 bases). V gave up 5 bases and J gave up 7 bases, with 12 bases separating them. There are 13 residues in the CDR3.

V is TRBV7-9 and J is TRBJ2-1, with 8 bases identical to TRBD1. Germline-derived CDR1 and CDR2 are SEHNR and FQNEAQ (reference sequence). With V trimmed by 5 bases and J by 6 bases, 6 bases remained unmatched. The CDR3 contains 14 residues. CDR3 in DNA: TGTGCCAGCAGCGAACGGACAGGGAGCAATGAGCAGTTCTTC. It encodes CASSERTGSNEQFF.

The chain links TRBV2 to TRBJ2-1; D possibly corresponds to TRBD2 (7 bases). V shed 6 bases and J shed 7 bases, with 16 bases lying between them. The CDR3 totals 14 residues. Germline-derived CDR1 and CDR2 are SNHLY and FYNNEI. The CDR3 protein is CASRERGAGNEQFF. The CDR3 DNA reads as TGTGCCAGCAGGGAACGGGGGGCGGGAAATGAGCAGTTCTTC.

The V call is TRBV2, the J call TRBJ1-2, with D unresolved. Deletions cut 4 bases from V and 6 bases from J, with 12 bases between. Germline CDR1 reads SNHLY; CDR2 reads FYNNEI. The CDR3 is 13 residues long. The CDR3 reads CASSVTPADGYTF. CDR3 nucleotide sequence: TGTGCCAGCAGTGTCACCCCTGCGGATGGCTACACCTTC.

This clone was seen only once. In nucleotides, the CDR3 is TGCAGTGCTAGTCGACAAGATTCACCCCTCCACTTT. Its translation is CSASRQDSPLHF. The chain links TRBV20-1 to TRBJ1-6; D not certain. Germline V lookup: CDR1 DFQATT, CDR2 SNEGSKA (reference sequence). There are 12 residues in the CDR3. V was shortened by 3 bases and J by 8 bases, with 8 bases between the two germline ends.

This chain joins TRBV5-6 and TRBJ2-7; the D gene is possibly TRBD1 (6 bases). This CDR3 is built from 14 residues. CDR1 SGHDT and CDR2 YYEEEE come from the germline V gene. V was cut by 1 base and J by 3 bases, with 11 bases left in between. Written as DNA, the CDR3 is TGTGCCAGCAGCTTGCAGGGGACCGACTACGAGCAGTACTTC. Its protein is CASSLQGTDYEQYF.

The V gene is TRBV29-1, the J gene TRBJ1-1; possibly TRBD1 for D (6 bases). Germline CDR1 SQVTM, CDR2 ANQGSEA. Deletions cut 5 bases from V and 4 bases from J, with 17 bases between. This CDR3 contains 14 residues. The CDR3 sequence: CSVPSLKGVTEAFF. The CDR3, as DNA: TGCAGCGTTCCGTCCCTAAAGGGGGTCACTGAAGCTTTCTTT. The full variable domain, with the rest looked up from reference TRBV29-1 and TRBJ1-1, is SAVISQKPSRDICQRGTSLTIQCQVDSQVTMMFWYRQQPGQSLTLIATANQGSEATYESGFVIDKFPISRPNLTFSTLTVSNMSPEDSSIYLCSVPSLKGVTEAFFGQGTRLTVV.

The genes are TRBV10-3 and TRBJ2-7; the match to TRBD1 covers 9 bases. The germline gives CDR1 ENHRY, CDR2 SYGVKD. The CDR3 covers 13 residues. Germline trimming cut 8 bases from V and 1 base from J; bases unmatched to any gene: 3. CDR3 DNA sequence: TGTGCCATCGCCGGGACAGGGTCCTACGAGCAGTACTTC. It translates to CAIAGTGSYEQYF.